This T cell receptor beta chain was identified during a study of blood T cell repertoires in COVID-19. At the level of the study: Acute and convalescent COVID-19 specimens originated in the United States, Italy and Spain. PBMCs, B-cell-depleted T cells, or T cells were the source of the cDNA or gDNA that made up the material.

Germline V gives CDR1 SGHVS, CDR2 FNYEAQ. CDR3 length equals 15 residues. The V gene end was trimmed by 1 base and the J gene end by 6 bases; junction bases not matched to a gene: 4. TCRdb's table, derived via immunoSEQ multiplex PCR, lists solely in-frame clones and lacks some. The sample lists approximately 61,000 clones, 65% to 85% occurring once. The receptor was isolated from a woman aged 70 to 79 with acute or convalescent COVID-19. Sequenced sample: peripheral blood. The chain combines TRBV7-6 with TRBJ2-1; 9 bases align to TRBD1. The CDR3 loop reads CASSLVWTGANEQFF. The CDR3 coding sequence is TGTGCCAGCAGCTTAGTATGGACAGGGGCCAATGAGCAGTTCTTC.